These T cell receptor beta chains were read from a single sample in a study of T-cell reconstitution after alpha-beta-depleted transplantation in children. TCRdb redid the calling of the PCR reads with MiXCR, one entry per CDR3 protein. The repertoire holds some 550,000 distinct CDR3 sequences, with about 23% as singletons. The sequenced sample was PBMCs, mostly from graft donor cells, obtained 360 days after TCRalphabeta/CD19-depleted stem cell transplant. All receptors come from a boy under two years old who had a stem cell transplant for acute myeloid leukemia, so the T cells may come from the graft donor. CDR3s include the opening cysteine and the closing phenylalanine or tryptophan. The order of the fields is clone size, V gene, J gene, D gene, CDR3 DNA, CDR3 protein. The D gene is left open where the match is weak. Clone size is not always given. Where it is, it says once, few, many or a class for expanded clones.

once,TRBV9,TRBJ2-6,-,TGTGCCAGCAGCACCCGGGACACTGGGGCCAACGTCCTGACTTTC,CASSTRDTGANVLTF
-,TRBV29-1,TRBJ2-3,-,TGCAGCGTTGCCGGGGGAGCCGCGACAGATACGCAGTATTTT,CSVAGGAATDTQYF
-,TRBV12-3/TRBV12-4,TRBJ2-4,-,TGTGCCAGCAGCCTGCTCAGGGATGCCAAAAACATTCAGTACTTC,CASSLLRDAKNIQYF
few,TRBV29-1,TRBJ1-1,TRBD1,TGCAGCGTGGAGACAGGGGATAGGACTGAAGCTTTCTTT,CSVETGDRTEAFF
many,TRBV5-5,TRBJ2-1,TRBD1,TGTGCCAGCAGCAGCCTACAGGGGGCGGCGTACAATGAGCAGTTCTTC,CASSSLQGAAYNEQFF
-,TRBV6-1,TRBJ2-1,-,TGTGCCAGCAGGGACAGGGAGGGGTACAATGAGCAGTTCTTC,CASRDREGYNEQFF
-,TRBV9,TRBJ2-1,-,TGTGCCAGCAGCGTAGAGCCGGCAGGGCATTTTAGCAATGAGCAGTTCTTC,CASSVEPAGHFSNEQFF
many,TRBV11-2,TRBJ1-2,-,TGTGCCAGCAGCTTAGAGCGAGGGTCTCCGGAAGCCTATGGCTACACCTTC,CASSLERGSPEAYGYTF
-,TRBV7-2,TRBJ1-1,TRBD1,TGTGCCAGCAGCTTCGGACAGGGTTCGATCCGGCTAGAGTCGACTGAAGCTTTCTTT,CASSFGQGSIRLESTEAFF
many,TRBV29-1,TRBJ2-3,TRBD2,TGCAGCGTTGGCACTAGCGGGGGAACAGATACGCAGTATTTT,CSVGTSGGTDTQYF
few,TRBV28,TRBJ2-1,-,TGTGCCAGCAGTTTTTCTCGGCTCGAGCAGTTCTTC,CASSFSRLEQFF
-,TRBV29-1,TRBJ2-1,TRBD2,TGCAGCGTTGAGCCCCGGGGGGGCGTCGATGAGCAGTTCTTC,CSVEPRGGVDEQFF
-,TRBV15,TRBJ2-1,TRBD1,TGTGCCACCAGCAGAGATCTGACAGGGTCCGAGCAGTTCTTC,CATSRDLTGSEQFF
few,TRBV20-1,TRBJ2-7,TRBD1,TGCAGTGCTCCTTCGACCGGGACAGGGAGTGTCTACGAGCAGTACTTC,CSAPSTGTGSVYEQYF
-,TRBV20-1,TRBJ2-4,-,TGCGTAGGGACTCTAGCCAAAAACATTCAGTACTTC,CVGTLAKNIQYF
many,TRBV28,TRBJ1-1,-,TGTGCCAGCAGTCTTGTGGCGAACACTGAAGCTTTCTTT,CASSLVANTEAFF
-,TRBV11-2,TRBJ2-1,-,TGTGCCAGCAGCCTGCCCCTAGTAGGTACCGATGAGCAGTTCTTC,CASSLPLVGTDEQFF
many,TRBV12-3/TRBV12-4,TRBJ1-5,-,TGTGCCAGCAGTGGGGCAGGGACCCAGCCCCAGCATTTT,CASSGAGTQPQHF
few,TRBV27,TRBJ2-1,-,TGTGCCAGCAGTCCCCGGACGAGAAACTCCTACAATGAGCAGTTCTTC,CASSPRTRNSYNEQFF
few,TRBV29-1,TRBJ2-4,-,TGCAGCGTTTTAGGGGGGCCATTTTACAAAAACATTCAGTACTTC,CSVLGGPFYKNIQYF
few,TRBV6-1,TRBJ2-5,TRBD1,TGTGCCAGCAGGTCAAGCGGGACAGGGGGCGGGGAGACCCAGTACTTC,CASRSSGTGGGETQYF
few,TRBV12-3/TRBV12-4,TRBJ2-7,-,TGTGCCAGCAGCCCCCAGACCTACGAGCAGTACTTC,CASSPQTYEQYF
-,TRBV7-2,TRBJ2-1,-,TGTGCCAGCAGCTTAGGGGCAGGGATCCTCCATGAGCAGTTCTTC,CASSLGAGILHEQFF
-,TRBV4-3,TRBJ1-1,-,TGCGCCAGCAGCCAGGGTACCGGGAGCATGAACACTGAAGCTTTCTTT,CASSQGTGSMNTEAFF
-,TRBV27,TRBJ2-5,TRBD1,TGTGCCAGCAGCTACGACAGGGTACAAGAGACCCAGTACTTC,CASSYDRVQETQYF
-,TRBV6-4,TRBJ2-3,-,TGTGCCAGCAGACCACTCACCGGACTACCCCTAGATACGCAGTATTTT,CASRPLTGLPLDTQYF
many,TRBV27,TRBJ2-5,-,TGTGCCAGCAGTTTATCCCCGCGCGGCCAAGAGACCCAGTACTTC,CASSLSPRGQETQYF
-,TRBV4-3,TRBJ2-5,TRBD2,TGCGCCAGCAGCCAAGTCGGGGGGGGACTACAAGAGACCCAGTACTTC,CASSQVGGGLQETQYF
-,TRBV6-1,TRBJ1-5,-,TGTGCCAGCAGTCCGGGCCCGAGGGTTAGCAATCAGCCCCAGCATTTT,CASSPGPRVSNQPQHF
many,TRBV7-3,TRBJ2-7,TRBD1,TGTGCCAGCAGCTTCGGACAGGGACTTGCCTACGAGCAGTACTTC,CASSFGQGLAYEQYF
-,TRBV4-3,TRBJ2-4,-,TGCGCCAGCAGCCAAGAACCCGAGTTTCCAGGCATTCAGTACTTC,CASSQEPEFPGIQYF
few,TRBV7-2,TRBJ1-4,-,TGTGCCAGCAGCTTAGCGGGCAGGGTCAGGGCTAATGAAAAACTGTTTTTT,CASSLAGRVRANEKLFF
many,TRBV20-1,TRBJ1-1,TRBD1,TGCAGTGCTAGACCACAGGGGAGGACTGAAGCTTTCTTT,CSARPQGRTEAFF
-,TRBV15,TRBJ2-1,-,TGTGCCACCAGCAGAGATGGTTTTGAGCAGTTCTTC,CATSRDGFEQFF
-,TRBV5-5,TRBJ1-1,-,TGTGCCAGCAGCCCACAGGGAAGGACTGAAGCTTTCTTT,CASSPQGRTEAFF
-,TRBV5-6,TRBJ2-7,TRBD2,TGTGCCAGCAGCGGGGACAGACCAAGCGGGGGGGTGACCTACGAGCAGTACTTC,CASSGDRPSGGVTYEQYF
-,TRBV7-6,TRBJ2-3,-,TGTGCCAGCAGCCCTATGACAGGTTCCACAGATACGCAGTATTTT,CASSPMTGSTDTQYF
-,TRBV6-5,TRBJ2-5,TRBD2,TGTGCCAGCAGTTCGCCCACCCTAGCGGAAGAGACCCAGTACTTC,CASSSPTLAEETQYF
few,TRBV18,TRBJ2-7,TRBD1,TGTGCCAGCTCACCACTAGGACAGGGATTTAACGAGCAGTACTTC,CASSPLGQGFNEQYF
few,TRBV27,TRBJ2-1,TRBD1,TGTGCCAGCAGTTCGCGGACAGGGCACAATGAGCAGTTCTTC,CASSSRTGHNEQFF
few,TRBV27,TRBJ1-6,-,TGTGCCAGCAGTTTGATGGGAGGCTCACCCCTCCACTTT,CASSLMGGSPLHF
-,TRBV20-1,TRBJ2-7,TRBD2,TGCAGTGCTCCGTTAGCGGGGGCGAGCTCCTACGAGCAGTACTTC,CSAPLAGASSYEQYF
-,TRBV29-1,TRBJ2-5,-,TGCAGCGTCGAAGCAGTTCAAGAGACCCAGTACTTC,CSVEAVQETQYF
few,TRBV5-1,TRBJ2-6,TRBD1,TGCGCCAGCAGCCCATGGATAGACAGGGGAAGTCCTGGGGCCAACGTCCTGACTTTC,CASSPWIDRGSPGANVLTF
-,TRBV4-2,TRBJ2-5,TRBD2,TGTGCCAGCAGCCAACTTACTATAGCGGGGGGGCAGGCCCAGTACTTC,CASSQLTIAGGQAQYF
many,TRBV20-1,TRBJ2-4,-,TGCAGTGCTAGACCGTTGAAGACAATAGCCAAAAACATTCAGTACTTC,CSARPLKTIAKNIQYF
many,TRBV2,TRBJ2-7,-,TGTGCCACCTCAGAAGGTGTGTACGAGCAGTACTTC,CATSEGVYEQYF
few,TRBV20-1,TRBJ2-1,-,TGCAGTGCTAGAGCGATTTCCCCCGCCGAGTGGAATGAGCAGTTCTTC,CSARAISPAEWNEQFF
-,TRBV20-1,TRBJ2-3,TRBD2,TGCAGTGCTAGAGATCTACTAGCGGGGGTGACAGATACGCAGTATTTT,CSARDLLAGVTDTQYF
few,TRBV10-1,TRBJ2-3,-,TGCGCCAGCAGTGAGTCGTTCCTCACAGATACGCAGTATTTT,CASSESFLTDTQYF
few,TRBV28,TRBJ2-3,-,TGTGCCAGCAGTTTAGAGGGGGGGCCAGATACGCAGTATTTT,CASSLEGGPDTQYF
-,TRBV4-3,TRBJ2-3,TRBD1,TGCGCCAGCAGCCAAGTCCCATTAACAGGGGCTCGCACAGATACGCAGTATTTT,CASSQVPLTGARTDTQYF
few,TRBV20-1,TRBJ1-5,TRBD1,TGCAGTGCCAGGGGGGCTATCTATAGCAATCAGCCCCAGCATTTT,CSARGAIYSNQPQHF
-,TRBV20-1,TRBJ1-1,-,TGCAGTGTCCAATCAGTAGGGCGCACTGAAGCTTTCTTT,CSVQSVGRTEAFF
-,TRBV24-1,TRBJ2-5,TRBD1,TGTGCCACCAGTGACCATCCCGGGACAGCTAAAGAGACCCAGTACTTC,CATSDHPGTAKETQYF
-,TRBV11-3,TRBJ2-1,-,TGTGCCAGCAGCCTTACGACAGCCTACAATGAGCAGTTCTTC,CASSLTTAYNEQFF
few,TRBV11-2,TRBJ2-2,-,TGTGCCAGCAACTATCGTCCGGGGGAGCTGTTTTTT,CASNYRPGELFF
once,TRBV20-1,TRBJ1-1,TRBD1,TGCAGTGCTAGAGATTTGGGACAGGGAAACACTGAAGCTTTCTTT,CSARDLGQGNTEAFF
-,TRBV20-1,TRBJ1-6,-,TGCAGTGCTAGACAGGGCTATAATTCACCCCTCCACTTT,CSARQGYNSPLHF
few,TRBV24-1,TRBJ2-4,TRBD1,TGTGCCACCAGTGCAGGACAGGGGGCGCGAGGGAGGGACATTCAGTACTTC,CATSAGQGARGRDIQYF